This T cell receptor beta chain stems from a study of brain T cells in children with intractable seizures. Study-wide results and caveats: Absence of clones before surgery may stem from lower sequencing depth.

The CDR3 is made up of 16 amino acids. CDR1 and CDR2 (germline): SGHVS, FQNEAQ. Trimming took off 0 bases at V and 5 bases at J, with 16 bases between the two ends. Libraries were prepared by immunoSEQ multiplex PCR; TCRdb keeps only in-frame clonotypes and omits some of them. The repertoire holds a few hundred thousand clones, with nearly 95% as singletons. As to time point: blood from clinic visit 5 months post-surgery; TSC patient then seizure free. The sequenced cases were selected for having the highest brain T cell transcript signatures. Worth noting for this clone: Its specificity is not known.

Sequenced material: peripheral blood, taken about 5 months after surgery. The chain joins TRBV7-8 to TRBJ1-1, with D perhaps TRBD1 (6 bases). This clonotype was sampled from a boy under three years old with tuberous sclerosis and intractable seizures. CDR3 protein: CASSLARLGGVTEAFF. As DNA, the CDR3 is TGTGCCAGCAGCTTAGCGAGGCTGGGGGGCGTAACTGAAGCTTTCTTT. Complete variable domain (other parts from reference TRBV7-8 and TRBJ1-1): GAGVSQSPRYKVAKRGQDVALRCDPISGHVSLFWYQQALGQGPEFLTYFQNEAQLDKSGLPSDRFFAERPEGSVSTLKIQRTQQEDSAVYLCASSLARLGGVTEAFFGQGTRLTVV.